This T cell receptor beta chain emerged from a study of T cell clonality in common variable immunodeficiency. This clone was observed at least ten times. Its matching antigen is unknown. From the germline J gene comes the end of the CDR3, since the read stops 3 residues before it. Whole-study findings and limits: Common variable immunodeficiency TCR beta sequences reportedly had fewer deletions and N-nucleotide insertions.

Assay used: immunoSEQ multiplex PCR; TCRdb lists only in-frame clones, some missing. The table lists 25,000 to 30,000 clones, with no singletons. CDR1 is GTSNPN, CDR2 SVGIG, per germline (reference sequence). The V end was cut by 4 bases, the J end by 2 bases, with 11 bases between. The CDR3 runs 13 residues. The source of this sequence is a human donor with common variable immunodeficiency. This sequence joins TRBV30 and TRBJ1-1, with unresolved D. The specimen sequenced was peripheral blood mononuclear cells. The CDR3 protein is CAWKDSGNTEAFF. The CDR3 bases that were read are TGTGCCTGGAAGGACTCGGGAAACACTGAA.